Listed below are T cell receptor beta chains from one sample, sequenced in a study of CD8 T cells in ankylosing spondylitis. A single record per CDR3 protein comes from TCRdb applying MiXCR to the 5' RACE reads. The sample includes approximately 540,000 distinct CDR3 sequences, 9.5% to 15% seen only once; the top ten take approximately 6.2%. Sequenced material: blood, either unsorted or a sorted T cell fraction (not recorded which). These receptors all come from a male donor with ankylosing spondylitis. Both conserved end residues are part of each CDR3. Fields, in order: J gene, D gene, clone size, V gene, CDR3 protein, CDR3 DNA. The D gene is left open where the match is weak. The size field is filled for only some rows; it gives once, few, many or a size class.

J gene: TRBJ2-7; D gene: TRBD2; clone size: .; V gene: TRBV3-1; CDR3 protein: CASSPGTSGNYEQYF; CDR3 DNA: TGTGCCAGCAGCCCCGGGACTAGCGGGAACTACGAGCAGTACTTC
J gene: TRBJ1-1; D gene: .; clone size: many; V gene: TRBV20-1; CDR3 protein: CSARDPRGVGEAFF; CDR3 DNA: TGCAGTGCTAGAGATCCCCGAGGGGTCGGCGAAGCTTTCTTT
J gene: TRBJ2-3; D gene: .; clone size: .; V gene: TRBV11-2; CDR3 protein: CASSFPLRLRDFGTDTQYF; CDR3 DNA: TGTGCCAGCAGCTTCCCCTTAAGACTACGCGATTTTGGCACAGATACGCAGTATTTT
J gene: TRBJ1-1; D gene: .; clone size: many; V gene: TRBV5-1; CDR3 protein: CASSSSPRGGTEAFF; CDR3 DNA: TGCGCCAGCAGCTCCTCCCCTCGGGGGGGCACTGAAGCTTTCTTT
J gene: TRBJ2-3; D gene: .; clone size: few; V gene: TRBV5-1; CDR3 protein: CASSFGQRTDTQYF; CDR3 DNA: TGCGCCAGCAGCTTCGGACAGCGCACAGATACGCAGTATTTT
J gene: TRBJ1-6; D gene: .; clone size: .; V gene: TRBV13; CDR3 protein: CASSYPGGPNSPLHF; CDR3 DNA: TGTGCCAGCAGCTATCCCGGGGGCCCGAATTCACCCCTCCACTTT
J gene: TRBJ2-7; D gene: .; clone size: .; V gene: TRBV20-1; CDR3 protein: CSARDRHLYYEQYF; CDR3 DNA: TGCAGTGCGCGGGACAGACACCTCTACTACGAGCAGTACTTC
J gene: TRBJ1-1; D gene: .; clone size: few; V gene: TRBV15; CDR3 protein: CATSRDREAEAFF; CDR3 DNA: TGTGCCACCAGCAGAGACAGGGAGGCTGAAGCTTTCTTT
J gene: TRBJ2-5; D gene: .; clone size: few; V gene: TRBV4-1; CDR3 protein: CASSHYRDGETQYF; CDR3 DNA: TGCGCCAGCAGCCATTACCGGGACGGAGAGACCCAGTACTTC
J gene: TRBJ2-1; D gene: TRBD2; clone size: few; V gene: TRBV4-1; CDR3 protein: CASSQVATSGRVGRIF; CDR3 DNA: TGCGCCAGCAGCCAAGTCGCGACTAGCGGGAGGGTGGGGAGGATCTTC
J gene: TRBJ2-1; D gene: TRBD2; clone size: few; V gene: TRBV20-1; CDR3 protein: CSASEDSGATYNEQFF; CDR3 DNA: TGCAGTGCTAGTGAAGATAGCGGGGCTACCTACAATGAGCAGTTCTTC
J gene: TRBJ2-2; D gene: .; clone size: .; V gene: TRBV12-3/TRBV12-4; CDR3 protein: CASTPGPTNTGELFF; CDR3 DNA: TGTGCCAGCACCCCGGGACCGACAAACACCGGGGAGCTGTTTTTT
J gene: TRBJ2-5; D gene: .; clone size: few; V gene: TRBV19; CDR3 protein: CASSIDQEAQETQYF; CDR3 DNA: TGTGCCAGTAGTATAGATCAAGAAGCTCAAGAGACCCAGTACTTC
J gene: TRBJ2-6; D gene: .; clone size: .; V gene: TRBV5-1; CDR3 protein: CASSLDGPSGANVLTF; CDR3 DNA: TGCGCCAGCAGCTTGGATGGCCCCTCTGGGGCCAACGTCCTGACTTTC
J gene: TRBJ2-1; D gene: TRBD2; clone size: many; V gene: TRBV25-1; CDR3 protein: CASSDQLAGGFSYNEQFF; CDR3 DNA: TGTGCCAGCAGTGACCAGCTAGCGGGAGGCTTCTCCTACAATGAGCAGTTCTTC
J gene: TRBJ2-1; D gene: TRBD2; clone size: few; V gene: TRBV10-3; CDR3 protein: CAISEREDYNEQFF; CDR3 DNA: TGTGCCATCAGTGAGCGGGAGGATTACAATGAGCAGTTCTTC
J gene: TRBJ2-4; D gene: .; clone size: few; V gene: TRBV5-1; CDR3 protein: CASSLSGISIQYF; CDR3 DNA: TGCGCCAGCAGCCTTTCAGGGATTAGCATTCAGTACTTC
J gene: TRBJ2-1; D gene: .; clone size: .; V gene: TRBV20-1; CDR3 protein: CSGQSRQTEFF; CDR3 DNA: TGCAGTGGGCAAAGTCGGCAGACGGAGTTCTTC
J gene: TRBJ2-1; D gene: TRBD2; clone size: few; V gene: TRBV7-2; CDR3 protein: CASRLGLAGGYNEQFF; CDR3 DNA: TGTGCCAGCAGGTTGGGACTAGCGGGGGGATACAATGAGCAGTTCTTC
J gene: TRBJ2-1; D gene: TRBD2; clone size: few; V gene: TRBV4-1; CDR3 protein: CASSQVTSGRGEQFF; CDR3 DNA: TGCGCCAGCAGCCAAGTGACTAGCGGGAGAGGTGAGCAGTTCTTC
J gene: TRBJ2-5; D gene: TRBD2; clone size: .; V gene: TRBV9; CDR3 protein: CDSSVGAGDMESQYF; CDR3 DNA: TGTGACAGCAGCGTTGGAGCGGGAGATATGGAGTCCCAGTACTTC
J gene: TRBJ2-1; D gene: TRBD2; clone size: few; V gene: TRBV9; CDR3 protein: CASSVGASGTHFDSYNEQFF; CDR3 DNA: TGTGCCAGCAGCGTAGGGGCGAGCGGGACCCACTTTGACTCCTACAATGAGCAGTTCTTC
J gene: TRBJ2-3; D gene: .; clone size: few; V gene: TRBV11-2; CDR3 protein: CASSYNRVSDTQYF; CDR3 DNA: TGTGCCAGCAGCTACAACAGGGTATCAGATACGCAGTATTTT
J gene: TRBJ2-5; D gene: TRBD2; clone size: many; V gene: TRBV5-1; CDR3 protein: CASSRAGGQTQYF; CDR3 DNA: TGCGCCAGCAGCAGGGCGGGAGGACAGACCCAGTACTTC
J gene: TRBJ1-6; D gene: .; clone size: .; V gene: TRBV5-1; CDR3 protein: CASSLTNYVTDNSPLHF; CDR3 DNA: TGCGCCAGCAGCTTGACCAATTACGTGACAGATAATTCACCCCTCCACTTT
J gene: TRBJ2-5; D gene: .; clone size: .; V gene: TRBV5-6; CDR3 protein: CASSLDAKRETQYF; CDR3 DNA: TGTGCCAGCAGCTTGGACGCAAAGCGGGAGACCCAGTACTTC
J gene: TRBJ2-3; D gene: .; clone size: few; V gene: TRBV3-1; CDR3 protein: CASSQRSAQYF; CDR3 DNA: TGTGCCAGCAGCCAACGGTCCGCGCAGTATTTT
J gene: TRBJ2-7; D gene: .; clone size: few; V gene: TRBV3-1; CDR3 protein: CASSQGLADEQYF; CDR3 DNA: TGTGCCAGCAGCCAGGGTCTAGCCGACGAGCAGTACTTC
J gene: TRBJ1-6; D gene: .; clone size: .; V gene: TRBV30; CDR3 protein: CAWSASSSAANSPLHF; CDR3 DNA: TGTGCCTGGAGCGCGTCGTCATCGGCAGCCAATTCACCCCTCCACTTT
J gene: TRBJ2-1; D gene: TRBD2; clone size: many; V gene: TRBV5-5; CDR3 protein: CASLKLAGVSYNEQFF; CDR3 DNA: TGTGCCAGCTTGAAGCTAGCGGGAGTCTCCTACAATGAGCAGTTCTTC
J gene: TRBJ1-5; D gene: .; clone size: few; V gene: TRBV27; CDR3 protein: CASSSGRTQPQHF; CDR3 DNA: TGTGCCAGCAGTTCGGGGCGGACTCAGCCCCAGCATTTT
J gene: TRBJ2-1; D gene: .; clone size: few; V gene: TRBV20-1; CDR3 protein: CSASTWTAYNEQFF; CDR3 DNA: TGCAGTGCTAGTACTTGGACAGCTTACAATGAGCAGTTCTTC
J gene: TRBJ2-1; D gene: TRBD2; clone size: few; V gene: TRBV20-1; CDR3 protein: CSARDPAGGEQFF; CDR3 DNA: TGCAGTGCTAGAGACCCAGCGGGAGGGGAGCAGTTCTTC
J gene: TRBJ2-5; D gene: .; clone size: few; V gene: TRBV5-5; CDR3 protein: CASSLAGEAETQYF; CDR3 DNA: TGTGCCAGCAGCTTGGCGGGGGAGGCAGAGACCCAGTACTTC
J gene: TRBJ2-7; D gene: TRBD1; clone size: .; V gene: TRBV20-1; CDR3 protein: CSAAGTGGHEQYF; CDR3 DNA: TGCAGTGCTGCCGGGACAGGGGGCCACGAGCAGTACTTC
J gene: TRBJ1-4; D gene: .; clone size: .; V gene: TRBV5-4; CDR3 protein: CASSFPSGGNEKLFF; CDR3 DNA: TGTGCCAGCAGCTTCCCCAGTGGAGGGAATGAAAAACTGTTTTTT
J gene: TRBJ2-3; D gene: .; clone size: few; V gene: TRBV20-1; CDR3 protein: CSARVATGDTQYF; CDR3 DNA: TGCAGTGCTAGAGTGGCGACGGGGGATACGCAGTATTTT
J gene: TRBJ2-5; D gene: .; clone size: few; V gene: TRBV24-1; CDR3 protein: CATSDLTAGGTQYF; CDR3 DNA: TGTGCCACCAGTGATTTGACAGCTGGTGGGACCCAGTACTTC
J gene: TRBJ2-2; D gene: TRBD2; clone size: many; V gene: TRBV5-1; CDR3 protein: CASSLLAGGPGELFF; CDR3 DNA: TGCGCCAGCAGCTTACTGGCGGGAGGACCCGGGGAGCTGTTTTTT
J gene: TRBJ1-2; D gene: .; clone size: many; V gene: TRBV27; CDR3 protein: CASSSSPLNYGYTF; CDR3 DNA: TGTGCCAGCAGTTCCAGCCCATTAAACTATGGCTACACCTTC
J gene: TRBJ2-1; D gene: .; clone size: few; V gene: TRBV3-1; CDR3 protein: CASSQDRREQFF; CDR3 DNA: TGTGCCAGCAGCCAAGATCGGCGGGAGCAGTTCTTC
J gene: TRBJ1-2; D gene: .; clone size: .; V gene: TRBV5-1; CDR3 protein: CASSSDPYYGYTF; CDR3 DNA: TGCGCCAGCAGCTCCGACCCTTACTATGGCTACACCTTC
J gene: TRBJ1-1; D gene: TRBD1; clone size: .; V gene: TRBV20-1; CDR3 protein: CSARREDRGLDTEAFF; CDR3 DNA: TGCAGTGCTCGAAGGGAGGACAGGGGGCTGGACACTGAAGCTTTCTTT
J gene: TRBJ2-1; D gene: .; clone size: many; V gene: TRBV28; CDR3 protein: CASRRDGYNEQFF; CDR3 DNA: TGTGCCAGCAGAAGGGACGGATACAATGAGCAGTTCTTC
J gene: TRBJ1-2; D gene: .; clone size: few; V gene: TRBV7-9; CDR3 protein: CASSLGLGGGYTF; CDR3 DNA: TGTGCCAGCAGCTTAGGGTTGGGTGGTGGCTACACCTTC
J gene: TRBJ2-1; D gene: TRBD1; clone size: few; V gene: TRBV5-1; CDR3 protein: CASSWARDRGFQFF; CDR3 DNA: TGCGCCAGCAGCTGGGCCCGGGACAGGGGCTTTCAGTTCTTC
J gene: TRBJ2-2; D gene: TRBD2; clone size: few; V gene: TRBV5-1; CDR3 protein: CASSGLAGGLTGELFF; CDR3 DNA: TGCGCCAGCAGCGGACTAGCGGGAGGTCTCACCGGGGAGCTGTTTTTT
J gene: TRBJ1-5; D gene: .; clone size: .; V gene: TRBV19; CDR3 protein: CATRDVTSNQPQHF; CDR3 DNA: TGTGCCACTCGGGACGTAACTAGCAATCAGCCCCAGCATTTT
J gene: TRBJ2-7; D gene: TRBD2; clone size: .; V gene: TRBV29-1; CDR3 protein: CSVERRPAWGLAGELPREQYF; CDR3 DNA: TGCAGCGTTGAACGGAGGCCAGCGTGGGGGCTAGCGGGAGAATTGCCTCGGGAGCAGTACTTC
J gene: TRBJ2-4; D gene: .; clone size: few; V gene: TRBV12-3/TRBV12-4; CDR3 protein: CASSFWTFGKNIQYF; CDR3 DNA: TGTGCCAGCAGTTTTTGGACGTTTGGCAAAAACATTCAGTACTTC
J gene: TRBJ2-1; D gene: .; clone size: few; V gene: TRBV11-2; CDR3 protein: CASSPTGGFLSYNEQFF; CDR3 DNA: TGTGCCAGCAGCCCCACTGGGGGGTTCCTCTCCTACAATGAGCAGTTCTTC
J gene: TRBJ2-3; D gene: TRBD2; clone size: many; V gene: TRBV2; CDR3 protein: CASRGGTSADTQYF; CDR3 DNA: TGTGCCAGCAGAGGGGGGACTAGCGCAGATACGCAGTATTTT
J gene: TRBJ2-5; D gene: .; clone size: .; V gene: TRBV5-1; CDR3 protein: CASSLDTTMGETQYF; CDR3 DNA: TGCGCCAGCAGCTTGGACACGACGATGGGAGAGACCCAGTACTTC
J gene: TRBJ2-5; D gene: TRBD2; clone size: few; V gene: TRBV24-1; CDR3 protein: CATSGLLAGGQETQYF; CDR3 DNA: TGTGCCACCAGTGGTCTACTAGCGGGAGGTCAAGAGACCCAGTACTTC
J gene: TRBJ2-1; D gene: .; clone size: .; V gene: TRBV3-1; CDR3 protein: CASSEMGFRGHEQFF; CDR3 DNA: TGTGCCAGCAGTGAGATGGGTTTTCGGGGACATGAGCAGTTCTTC